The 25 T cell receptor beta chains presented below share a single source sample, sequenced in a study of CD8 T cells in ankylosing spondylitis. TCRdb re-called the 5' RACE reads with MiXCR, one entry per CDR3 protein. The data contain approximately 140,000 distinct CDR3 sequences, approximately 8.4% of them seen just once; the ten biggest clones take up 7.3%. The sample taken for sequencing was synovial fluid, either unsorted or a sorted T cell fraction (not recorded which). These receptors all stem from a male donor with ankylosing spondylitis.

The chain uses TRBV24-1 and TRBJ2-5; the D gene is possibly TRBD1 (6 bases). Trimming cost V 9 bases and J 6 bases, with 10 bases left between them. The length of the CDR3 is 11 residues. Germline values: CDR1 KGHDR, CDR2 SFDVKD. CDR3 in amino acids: CATGGGKTQYF. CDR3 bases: TGTGCCACCGGTGGGGGCAAGACCCAGTACTTC.

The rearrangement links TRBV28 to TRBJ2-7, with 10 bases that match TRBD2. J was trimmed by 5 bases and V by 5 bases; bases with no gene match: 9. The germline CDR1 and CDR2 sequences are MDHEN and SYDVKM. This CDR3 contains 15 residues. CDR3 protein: CASSVLLAGPHEQYF. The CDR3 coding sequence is TGTGCCAGCAGTGTCCTACTAGCGGGACCCCACGAGCAGTACTTC.

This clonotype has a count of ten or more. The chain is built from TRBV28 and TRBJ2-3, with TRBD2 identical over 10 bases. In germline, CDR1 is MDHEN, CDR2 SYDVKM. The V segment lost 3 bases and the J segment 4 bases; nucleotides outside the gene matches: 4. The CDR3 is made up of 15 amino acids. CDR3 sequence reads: CASSFVGTSADTQYF. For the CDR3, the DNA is TGTGCCAGCAGTTTCGTGGGGACTAGCGCAGATACGCAGTATTTT. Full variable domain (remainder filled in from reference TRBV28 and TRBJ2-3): DVKVTQSSRYLVKRTGEKVFLECVQDMDHENMFWYRQDPGLGLRLIYFSYDVKMKEKGDIPEGYSVSREKKERFSLILESASTNQTSMYLCASSFVGTSADTQYFGPGTRLTVL.

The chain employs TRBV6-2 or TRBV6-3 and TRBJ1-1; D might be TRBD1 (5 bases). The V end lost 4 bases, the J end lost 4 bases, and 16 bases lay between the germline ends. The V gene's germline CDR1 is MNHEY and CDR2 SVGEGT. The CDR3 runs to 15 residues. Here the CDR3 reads CASSFSARASTEAFF. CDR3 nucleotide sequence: TGTGCCAGCAGTTTTTCCGCCAGGGCGTCCACTGAAGCTTTCTTT.

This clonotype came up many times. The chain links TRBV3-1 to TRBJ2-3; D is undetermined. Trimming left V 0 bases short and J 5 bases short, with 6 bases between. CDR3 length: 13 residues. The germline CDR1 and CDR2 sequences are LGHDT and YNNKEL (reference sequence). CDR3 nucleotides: TGTGCCAGCAGCCAAGATCACGAAGATACGCAGTATTTT. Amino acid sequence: CASSQDHEDTQYF.

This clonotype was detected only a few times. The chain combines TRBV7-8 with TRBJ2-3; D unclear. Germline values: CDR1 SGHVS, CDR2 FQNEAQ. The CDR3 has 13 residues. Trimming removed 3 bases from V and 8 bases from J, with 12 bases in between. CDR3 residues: CASSFSYYLTQYF. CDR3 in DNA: TGTGCCAGCAGCTTTTCCTACTATCTTACGCAGTATTTT. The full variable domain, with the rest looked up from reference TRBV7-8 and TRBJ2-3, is GAGVSQSPRYKVAKRGQDVALRCDPISGHVSLFWYQQALGQGPEFLTYFQNEAQLDKSGLPSDRFFAERPEGSVSTLKIQRTQQEDSAVYLCASSFSYYLTQYFGPGTRLTVL.

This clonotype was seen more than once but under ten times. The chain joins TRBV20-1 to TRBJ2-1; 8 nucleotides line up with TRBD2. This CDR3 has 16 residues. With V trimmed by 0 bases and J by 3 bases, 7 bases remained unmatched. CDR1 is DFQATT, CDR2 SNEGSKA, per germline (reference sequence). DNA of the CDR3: TGCAGTGCTAGAGACCTCTCAGCGGGGGACTACAATGAGCAGTTCTTC. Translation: CSARDLSAGDYNEQFF.

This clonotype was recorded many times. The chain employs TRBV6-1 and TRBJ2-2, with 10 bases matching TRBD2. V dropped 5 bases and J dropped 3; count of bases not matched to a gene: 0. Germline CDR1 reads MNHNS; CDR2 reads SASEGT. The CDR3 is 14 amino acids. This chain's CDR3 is CASSSGRDTGELFF. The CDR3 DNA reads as TGTGCCAGCAGTAGCGGGAGGGACACCGGGGAGCTGTTTTTT.

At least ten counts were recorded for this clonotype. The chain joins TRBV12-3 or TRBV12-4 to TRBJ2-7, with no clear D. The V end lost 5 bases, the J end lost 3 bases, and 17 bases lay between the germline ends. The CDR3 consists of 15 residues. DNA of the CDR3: TGTGCCAGCAGTCTAGGACCCCCTAAGAACTACGAGCAGTACTTC. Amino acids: CASSLGPPKNYEQYF.

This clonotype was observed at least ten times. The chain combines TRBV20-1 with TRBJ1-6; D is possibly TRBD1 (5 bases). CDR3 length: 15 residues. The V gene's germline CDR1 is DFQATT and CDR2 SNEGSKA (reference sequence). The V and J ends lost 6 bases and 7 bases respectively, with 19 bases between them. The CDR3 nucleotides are TGCAGTGCCCCGGGGGGACCTCGGGAGAATTCACCCCTCCACTTT. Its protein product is CSAPGGPRENSPLHF.

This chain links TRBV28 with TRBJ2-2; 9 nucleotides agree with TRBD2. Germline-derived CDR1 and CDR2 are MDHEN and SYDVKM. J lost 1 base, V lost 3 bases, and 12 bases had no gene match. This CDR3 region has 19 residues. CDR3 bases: TGTGCCAGCAGTTTCCCCTATAGCGGGGGCCTGAGGAACACCGGGGAGCTGTTTTTT. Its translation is CASSFPYSGGLRNTGELFF. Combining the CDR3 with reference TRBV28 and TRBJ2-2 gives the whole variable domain DVKVTQSSRYLVKRTGEKVFLECVQDMDHENMFWYRQDPGLGLRLIYFSYDVKMKEKGDIPEGYSVSREKKERFSLILESASTNQTSMYLCASSFPYSGGLRNTGELFFGEGSRLTVL.

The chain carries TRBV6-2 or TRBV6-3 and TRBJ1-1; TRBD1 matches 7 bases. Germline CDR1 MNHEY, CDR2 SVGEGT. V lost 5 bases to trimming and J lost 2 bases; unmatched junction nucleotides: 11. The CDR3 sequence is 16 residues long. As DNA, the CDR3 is TGTGCCAGCAGTCAAGGACAGGCAGGGGTAAACACTGAAGCTTTCTTT. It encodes CASSQGQAGVNTEAFF.

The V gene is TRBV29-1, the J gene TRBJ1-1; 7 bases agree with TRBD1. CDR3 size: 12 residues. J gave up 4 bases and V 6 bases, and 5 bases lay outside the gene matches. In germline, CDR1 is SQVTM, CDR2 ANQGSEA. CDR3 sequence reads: CSVRTGSTEAFF. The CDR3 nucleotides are TGCAGCGTCCGGACAGGAAGCACTGAAGCTTTCTTT.

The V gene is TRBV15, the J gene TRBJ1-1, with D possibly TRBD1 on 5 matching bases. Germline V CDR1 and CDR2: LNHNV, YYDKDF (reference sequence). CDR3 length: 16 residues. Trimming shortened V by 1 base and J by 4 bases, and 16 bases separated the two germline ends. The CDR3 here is CATSRGNRWDRTEAFF. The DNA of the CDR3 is TGTGCCACCAGCAGAGGAAATCGTTGGGACCGCACTGAAGCTTTCTTT.

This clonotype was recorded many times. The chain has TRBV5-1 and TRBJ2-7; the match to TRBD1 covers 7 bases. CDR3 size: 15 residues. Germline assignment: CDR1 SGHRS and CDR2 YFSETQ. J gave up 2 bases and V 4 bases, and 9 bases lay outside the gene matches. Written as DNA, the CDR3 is TGCGCCAGCAGCCCCAATAACAGGGGAACCTACGAGCAGTACTTC. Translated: CASSPNNRGTYEQYF.

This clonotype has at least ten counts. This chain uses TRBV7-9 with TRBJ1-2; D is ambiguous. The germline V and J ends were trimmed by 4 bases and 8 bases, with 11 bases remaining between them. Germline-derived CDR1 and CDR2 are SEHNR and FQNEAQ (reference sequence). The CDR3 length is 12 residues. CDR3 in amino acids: CASSSDSGGYTF. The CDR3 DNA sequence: TGTGCCAGCAGCTCCGATTCCGGGGGCTACACCTTC.

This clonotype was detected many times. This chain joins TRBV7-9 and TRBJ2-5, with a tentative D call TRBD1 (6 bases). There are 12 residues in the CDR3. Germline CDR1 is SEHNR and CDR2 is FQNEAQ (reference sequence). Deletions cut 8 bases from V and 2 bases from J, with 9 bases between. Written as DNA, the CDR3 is TGTGCCAGCTGCAGGGGACAAGAGACCCAGTACTTC. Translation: CASCRGQETQYF.

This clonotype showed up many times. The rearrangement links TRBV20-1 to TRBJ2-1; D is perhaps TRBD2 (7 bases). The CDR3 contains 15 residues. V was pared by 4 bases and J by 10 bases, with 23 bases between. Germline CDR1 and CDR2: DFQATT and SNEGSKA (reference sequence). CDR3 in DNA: TGCAGTGCTATTATGGGCCGGGGGGCCCTAGAGGAGCAGTTCTTC. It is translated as CSAIMGRGALEEQFF.

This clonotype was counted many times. The CDR3 loop reads CASSPEAGYNEQFF. CDR3 in DNA: TGCGCCAGCAGCCCGGAGGCAGGGTACAATGAGCAGTTCTTC. The chain joins TRBV5-1 to TRBJ2-1; tentatively, D is TRBD1 or TRBD2 (5 bases each). This CDR3 has 14 residues. V shed 4 bases and J shed 4 bases, with 12 bases lying between them. Germline CDR1 reads SGHRS; CDR2 reads YFSETQ.

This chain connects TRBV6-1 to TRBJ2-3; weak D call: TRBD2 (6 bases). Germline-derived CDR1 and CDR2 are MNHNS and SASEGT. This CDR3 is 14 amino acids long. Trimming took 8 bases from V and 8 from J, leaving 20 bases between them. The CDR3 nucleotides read TGTGCCAGCCAACAAGGGGACTCCCAGGGTACGCAGTATTTT. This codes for CASQQGDSQGTQYF.

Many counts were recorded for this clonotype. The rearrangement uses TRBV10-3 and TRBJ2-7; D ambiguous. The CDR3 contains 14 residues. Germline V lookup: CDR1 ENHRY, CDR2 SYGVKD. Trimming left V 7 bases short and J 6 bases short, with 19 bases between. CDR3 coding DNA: TGTGCCATCACCGAAGGGCCTCAAAGAGCCGAGCAGTACTTC. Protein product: CAITEGPQRAEQYF.

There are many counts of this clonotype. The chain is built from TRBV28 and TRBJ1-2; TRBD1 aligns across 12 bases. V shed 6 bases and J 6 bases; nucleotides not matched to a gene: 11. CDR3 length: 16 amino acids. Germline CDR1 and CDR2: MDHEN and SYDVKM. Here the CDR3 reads CASRPRGTGGLHGYTF. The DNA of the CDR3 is TGTGCCAGCAGACCACGAGGGACAGGGGGCCTCCATGGCTACACCTTC.

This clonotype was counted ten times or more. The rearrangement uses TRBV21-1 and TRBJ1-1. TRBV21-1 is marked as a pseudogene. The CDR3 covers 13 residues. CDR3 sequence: CASSIDYETEAFF. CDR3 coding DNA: TGTGCCAGCAGCATCGACTACGAAACTGAAGCTTTCTTT.

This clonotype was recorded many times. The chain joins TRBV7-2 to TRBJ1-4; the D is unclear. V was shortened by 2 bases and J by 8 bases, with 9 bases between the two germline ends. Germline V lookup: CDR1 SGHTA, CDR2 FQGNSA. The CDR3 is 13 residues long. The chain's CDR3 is CASSLRAGEKLFF. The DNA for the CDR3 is TGTGCCAGCAGCTTAAGAGCCGGCGAAAAACTGTTTTTT.

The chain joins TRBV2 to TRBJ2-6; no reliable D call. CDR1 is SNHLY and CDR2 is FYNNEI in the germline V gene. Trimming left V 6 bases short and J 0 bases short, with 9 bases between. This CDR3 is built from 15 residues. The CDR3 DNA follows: TGTGCCAGCAGAAACGGGTTCTCTGGGGCCAACGTCCTGACTTTC. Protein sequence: CASRNGFSGANVLTF. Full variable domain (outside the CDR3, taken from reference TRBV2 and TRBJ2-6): EPEVTQTPSHQVTQMGQEVILRCVPISNHLYFYWYRQILGQKVEFLVSFYNNEISEKSEIFDDQFSVERPDGSNFTLKIRSTKLEDSAMYFCASRNGFSGANVLTFGAGSRLTVL.